This T cell receptor beta chain was sequenced for a study of T cell repertoires in cytomegalovirus infection. Study-wide context: CMV epitopes that were recently identified and HLA-C-restricted were used alongside well-studied HLA-B-restricted ones. A matching HLA type, together with CMV infection, was signaled by public TCR beta signatures.

Trimming stripped 8 bases from V and 3 bases from J, with 24 bases between. The CDR3 length is 17 residues. Germline V gives CDR1 MDHEN, CDR2 SYDVKM. Via MiXCR, TCRdb re-called the reads, giving one row per CDR3 protein. Of roughly 860,000 distinct CDR3 sequences in the sample, 32% are singletons; the top ten hold 12%. With respect to this clonotype: Antigen: not known.

Study-wide results and limits: The study found HLA-C-restricted CMV-specific TCR beta clonotypes dominating the ex vivo response.

Sample: cultured CD8+ T cells from PBMCs, taken from culture after CMV antigen stimulation. This sequence originates from a human donor in good health (CMV status not recorded). Some clones in this sample may be carry-over from other donors' samples. The chain links TRBV28 to TRBJ2-3; possibly TRBD1 for D (6 bases). The CDR3 coding sequence is TGTGCCAGCGGTCGACCAAAACAGGGAATAGGAACAGATACGCAGTATTTT. It specifies CASGRPKQGIGTDTQYF.